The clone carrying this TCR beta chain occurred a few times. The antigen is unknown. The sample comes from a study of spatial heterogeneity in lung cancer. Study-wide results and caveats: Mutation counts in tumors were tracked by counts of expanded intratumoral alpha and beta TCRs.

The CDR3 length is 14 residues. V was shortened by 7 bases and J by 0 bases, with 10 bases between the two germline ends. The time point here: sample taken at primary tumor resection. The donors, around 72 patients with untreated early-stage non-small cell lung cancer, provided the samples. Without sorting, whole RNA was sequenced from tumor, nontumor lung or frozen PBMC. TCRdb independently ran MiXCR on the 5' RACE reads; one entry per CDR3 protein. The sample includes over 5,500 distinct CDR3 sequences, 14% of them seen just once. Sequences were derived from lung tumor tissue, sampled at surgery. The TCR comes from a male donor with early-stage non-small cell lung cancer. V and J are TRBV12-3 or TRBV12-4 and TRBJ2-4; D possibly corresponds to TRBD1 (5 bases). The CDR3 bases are TGTGCCAGCACGCAAGGGGTAGCCAAAAACATTCAGTACTTC. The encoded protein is CASTQGVAKNIQYF.